The 4 T cell receptor beta chains given below trace back to one sample, sequenced in a study of T cell responses to AZD1222 COVID-19 vaccine. The repertoire was sequenced with immunoSEQ multiplex PCR; TCRdb's copy has only in-frame clones and lacks some. The sample contains about 120,000 clones, about 92% of which appear only once. The source material was peripheral blood, sampled 28 days after the second AZD1222 dose. The receptors shown here come from an adult who received the AZD1222 COVID-19 vaccine.

This chain uses TRBV7-6 with TRBJ2-1; TRBD1 matches at 10 bases. CDR1 and CDR2 (germline): SGHVS, FNYEAQ. V was clipped by 5 bases and J by 6 bases; unmatched bases: 13. The CDR3 length is 17 residues. DNA for the CDR3: TGTGCCAGCAGCCTAGGTGTCCTGGGACAGGGGCCCAATGAGCAGTTCTTC. It is translated as CASSLGVLGQGPNEQFF.

CDR3: CATSDPTGEKTQYF. DNA of the CDR3: TGTGCCACCAGTGACCCGACAGGGGAAAAGACCCAGTACTTC. The rearrangement links TRBV24-1 to TRBJ2-5, with 8 bases identical to TRBD1. The CDR3 is 14 residues long. J was trimmed by 6 bases and V by 4 bases; bases with no gene match: 6. Germline loops: CDR1 KGHDR, CDR2 SFDVKD.

The chain uses TRBV19 and TRBJ1-2; D remains unclear. V was trimmed by 2 bases and J by 1 base, leaving 8 bases between them. CDR3 size: 14 residues. From germline, CDR1 is LNHDA and CDR2 SQIVND (reference sequence). The CDR3 coding sequence is TGTGCCAGTAGTATATGGTACGGTAACTATGGCTACACCTTC. Its translation is CASSIWYGNYGYTF.

V and J are TRBV3-1 (or the pseudogene TRBV3-2) and TRBJ1-2; 8 nucleotides agree with TRBD1. From germline, CDR1 is LGHDT and CDR2 YNNKEL (reference sequence). This CDR3 region has 15 residues. The V gene end was trimmed by 1 base and the J gene end by 7 bases; junction bases not matched to a gene: 8. The CDR3 nucleotides read TGTGCCAGCAGCCAAGGGGCAGGGGGCCGAGCTGGCTACACCTTC. This sequence encodes CASSQGAGGRAGYTF.